Below are 5 T cell receptor beta chains sequenced from a single sample in a study of cytomegalovirus exposure and HLA in healthy donors. Both 60 Vbeta primers and 13 Jbeta primers went into the PCR. TCRdb's copy holds only in-frame clones and misses some; the assay was immunoSEQ multiplex PCR. The sample has 100,000 or so clones; roughly three quarters are singletons. Sequencing input: PBMCs. The source of these receptors is a male donor in good health and CMV-seropositive.

The chain uses TRBV28 and TRBJ2-5; TRBD2 might be the D (5 bases). From germline, CDR1 is MDHEN and CDR2 SYDVKM. The CDR3 extends over 16 amino acids. Trimming cost V 8 bases and J 0 bases, with 19 bases left between them. The CDR3 reads CASYSRGNPHQETQYF. As DNA, the CDR3 is TGTGCCAGCTATTCACGAGGGAACCCCCACCAAGAGACCCAGTACTTC.

V and J are TRBV7-3 and TRBJ2-7; D is undetermined. Germline values: CDR1 SGHTA, CDR2 FQGTGA. The CDR3 consists of 14 residues. V shed 5 bases and J shed 5 bases, with 16 bases lying between them. This chain's CDR3 is CASSPTTTHHEQYF. The DNA of the CDR3 is TGTGCCAGCAGCCCGACGACGACACACCACGAGCAGTACTTC.

The V gene is TRBV7-9, the J gene TRBJ2-2; 7 positions match TRBD2. The V gene end was trimmed by 5 bases and the J gene end by 6 bases; junction bases not matched to a gene: 9. Germline V lookup: CDR1 SEHNR, CDR2 FQNEAQ (reference sequence). This CDR3 region has 15 residues. CDR3 coding DNA: TGTGCCAGCAGCGGAGGGCGCCTAGCGGCCGGGGAGCTGTTTTTT. Protein product: CASSGGRLAAGELFF.

The J gene is TRBJ2-7, the V gene TRBV5-5; D is unclear. With 2 bases removed from V and 3 bases from J, the gap between germline ends came to 12 bases. Germline-derived CDR1 and CDR2 are SGHKS and YYEKEE (reference sequence). The CDR3 spans 14 residues. The CDR3, as DNA: TGTGCCAGCAGCTTAACACCAAGTGGCTACGAGCAGTACTTC. This gives the protein CASSLTPSGYEQYF. The whole variable domain, filled in from reference TRBV5-5 and TRBJ2-7, reads DAGVTQSPTHLIKTRGQQVTLRCSPISGHKSVSWYQQVLGQGPQFIFQYYEKEERGRGNFPDRFSARQFPNYSSELNVNALLLGDSALYLCASSLTPSGYEQYFGPGTRLTVT.

This sequence joins TRBV7-6 and TRBJ1-4; the match to TRBD1 covers 8 bases. This CDR3 has 16 residues. Germline-derived CDR1 and CDR2 are SGHVS and FNYEAQ. The trim removed 1 base at V and 6 bases at J, leaving 7 bases unmatched. The CDR3 reads CASSLVTRGPYEKLFF. In DNA form, the CDR3 reads TGTGCCAGCAGCTTAGTAACCAGGGGGCCCTATGAAAAACTGTTTTTT.